Below, one TCR beta chain is given with its context. The antigen remains undetermined. The data belong to a study of immune evolution from preneoplasia to lung adenocarcinoma. The study's findings and limits: Clonality was highest in normal lung, lower in later-stage lesions apparently. Highest clonality occurred in KRAS-mutant, not EGFR-mutant or double wild-type, nodules.

Macro-dissection enriched premalignant or tumor cells before nucleic acid extraction. CDR3 length: 17 amino acids. V lost 2 bases and J lost 3; bases outside the gene matches: 9. Germline lookup yields CDR1 SNHLY and CDR2 FYNNEI. Clones were sequenced by immunoSEQ multiplex PCR, and TCRdb holds only the in-frame ones, with some missing. The table shows 9,000 to 9,500 clones, with almost 90% occurring only once. The chain couples TRBV2 to TRBJ2-2; 7 nucleotides line up with TRBD2. This TCR came from a person aged 65-85 years with invasive lung adenocarcinoma. Sequenced sample: FFPE invasive lung adenocarcinoma tissue. CDR3 DNA: TGTGCCAGCAGTGAACGGAGAAGCGGGACCCACACCGGGGAGCTGTTTTTT. Protein product: CASSERRSGTHTGELFF.